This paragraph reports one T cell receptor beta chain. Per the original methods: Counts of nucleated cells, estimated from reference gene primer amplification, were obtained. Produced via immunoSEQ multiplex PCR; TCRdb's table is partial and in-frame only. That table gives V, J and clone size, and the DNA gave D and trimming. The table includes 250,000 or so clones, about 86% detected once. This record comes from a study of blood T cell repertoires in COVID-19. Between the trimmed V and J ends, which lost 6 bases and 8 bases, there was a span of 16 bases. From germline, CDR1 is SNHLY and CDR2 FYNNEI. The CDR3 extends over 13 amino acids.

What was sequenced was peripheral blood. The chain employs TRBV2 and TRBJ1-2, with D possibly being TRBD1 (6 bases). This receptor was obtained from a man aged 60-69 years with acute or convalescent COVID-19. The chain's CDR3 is CASRDGQRRGYTF. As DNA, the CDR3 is TGTGCCAGCAGGGACGGACAGCGTAGGGGCTACACCTTC.